Listed below are T cell receptor beta chains from one sample, sequenced in a study of CD8+ T cells in alopecia areata. Profiled with immunoSEQ multiplex PCR; TCRdb holds only in-frame clones, not every one. The sample holds around 70,000 clones, approximately 28% seen once. This sample comprised CD8+ T cells sorted from blood, obtained at week 4, from a patient treated with tofacitinib. The source of these receptors is a human donor with alopecia areata. CDR3s include the opening cysteine and the closing phenylalanine or tryptophan. A D gene is named only where the DNA matches it firmly. A clone size is listed for some rows: how often the clone was seen (once, few, many), or a class if it is expanded.

TRBJ2-5	TRBV27	NA	NA	CASSLGRGETQYF	TGTGCCAGCAGTTTAGGGAGAGGGGAGACCCAGTACTTC
TRBJ2-6	TRBV7-9	NA	few	CASSLVGAGANVLTF	TGTGCCAGCAGCTTAGTCGGAGCTGGGGCCAACGTCCTGACTTTC
TRBJ2-3	TRBV29-1	TRBD2	NA	CSGSLGLAENFF	TGCAGCGGAAGCCTCGGACTAGCGGAAAATTTTTTT
TRBJ2-7	TRBV14	NA	NA	CASSPPLGYEQYF	TGTGCCAGCAGCCCCCCCTTGGGTTACGAGCAGTACTTC
TRBJ1-1	TRBV5-4	NA	few	CASSLGAGSVEAFF	TGTGCCAGCAGCCTCGGTGCAGGTTCTGTCGAAGCTTTCTTT
TRBJ2-1	TRBV28	NA	few	CASTPGKQFF	TGTGCCAGCACACCGGGAAAGCAGTTCTTC
TRBJ2-5	TRBV30	TRBD2	NA	CAWSPLGAGGETQYF	TGTGCCTGGAGCCCCCTTGGAGCGGGAGGAGAGACCCAGTACTTC
TRBJ2-5	TRBV6-1	NA	NA	CASMDTGSKETQYF	TGTGCCAGCATGGACACGGGGAGTAAAGAGACCCAGTACTTC
TRBJ1-4	TRBV30	NA	NA	CAWGGSDEKLFF	TGTGCCTGGGGGGGTTCGGATGAAAAACTGTTTTTT
TRBJ2-4	TRBV30	TRBD2	NA	CAWSASGSRGDIQYF	TGTGCCTGGAGTGCGAGCGGGAGTAGGGGTGACATTCAGTACTTC
TRBJ2-2	TRBV7-8	TRBD2	NA	CASSSQPDGLAGTPGELFF	TGTGCCAGCAGCTCCCAACCTGACGGCCTAGCGGGGACCCCCGGGGAGCTGTTTTTT
TRBJ2-5	TRBV7-9	NA	few	CASSLTGWQETQYF	TGTGCCAGCAGCTTAACGGGATGGCAAGAGACCCAGTACTTC
TRBJ2-1	TRBV29-1	NA	NA	CSYSPNEQFF	TGCAGTTATAGTCCCAATGAGCAGTTCTTC
TRBJ2-7	TRBV5-6	TRBD2	few	CASNSGTSYEQYF	TGTGCCAGCAATAGCGGGACTTCCTACGAGCAGTACTTC
TRBJ2-7	TRBV27	TRBD1	NA	CASSSSDRRDEQYF	TGTGCCAGCAGTTCCTCGGACAGGCGTGACGAGCAGTACTTC
TRBJ2-7	TRBV29-1	TRBD1	NA	CSVEFRDRAYEQYF	TGCAGCGTTGAATTCCGGGACAGGGCCTACGAGCAGTACTTC
TRBJ2-1	TRBV4-2	TRBD2	NA	CASSRSGTSNEQFF	TGTGCCAGCAGTCGATCCGGGACTAGCAATGAGCAGTTCTTC
TRBJ2-5	TRBV15	NA	few	CATSREGGSETQYF	TGTGCCACCAGCAGAGAGGGGGGCTCAGAGACCCAGTACTTC
TRBJ2-2	TRBV28	NA	few	CASSLLGAAGELFF	TGTGCCAGCAGTTTGTTAGGGGCCGCCGGGGAGCTGTTTTTT
TRBJ2-7	TRBV4-1	TRBD1	NA	CASSLKWGQGPREQYF	TGCGCCAGCAGCCTAAAGTGGGGACAGGGACCAAGAGAGCAGTACTTC
TRBJ2-1	TRBV4-3	TRBD2	few	CASSQELAEVGEQFF	TGCGCCAGCAGCCAAGAACTAGCGGAGGTTGGTGAGCAGTTCTTC
TRBJ2-6	TRBV9	NA	NA	CASAPLGSGANVLTF	TGTGCCAGCGCCCCCCTAGGCTCTGGGGCCAACGTCCTGACTTTC
TRBJ2-2	TRBV19	NA	NA	CASSHETGELFF	TGTGCCAGTAGTCATGAGACCGGGGAGCTGTTTTTT
TRBJ1-2	TRBV13	NA	NA	CASSLPIGHYGYTF	TGTGCCAGCAGCCTACCGATTGGGCACTACGGATACACCTTC
TRBJ2-6	TRBV6-4	NA	many	CASSDGSSGANVLTF	TGTGCCAGCAGTGATGGAAGCTCTGGGGCCAACGTCCTGACTTTC
TRBJ2-1	TRBV7-9	NA	few	CASSGTGISYNEQFF	TGTGCCAGCAGCGGAACAGGGATCTCCTACAATGAGCAGTTCTTC
TRBJ2-1	TRBV29-1	TRBD2	few	CSGPIAGGYEQFF	TGCAGCGGGCCGATAGCGGGAGGGTATGAGCAGTTCTTC
TRBJ2-1	TRBV29-1	NA	NA	CSVGADREQFF	TGCAGCGTTGGGGCGGATCGGGAGCAGTTCTTC
TRBJ2-1	TRBV5-1	TRBD2	few	CASSLVPSGRDNEQFF	TGCGCCAGCAGCTTGGTTCCTAGCGGGAGGGACAATGAGCAGTTCTTC
TRBJ2-5	TRBV29-1	NA	NA	CSVADRYQETQYF	TGCAGCGTTGCTGACAGATACCAAGAGACCCAGTACTTC
TRBJ1-5	TRBV30	NA	once	CAWSVRQEINQPQHF	TGTGCCTGGAGTGTACGACAGGAGATAAATCAGCCCCAGCATTTT
TRBJ2-7	TRBV29-1	TRBD1	few	CSVEDRLSYEQYF	TGCAGCGTTGAGGACAGGCTCTCCTACGAGCAGTACTTC
TRBJ2-7	TRBV9	NA	NA	CASSVGEGYEQYF	TGTGCCAGCAGCGTAGGTGAGGGGTACGAGCAGTACTTC
TRBJ1-1	TRBV5-1	TRBD1	NA	CASSEGTGGPNTEAFF	TGCGCCAGCAGCGAAGGGACAGGGGGCCCGAACACTGAAGCTTTCTTT
TRBJ1-2	TRBV28	NA	NA	CASSLRRDFGYTF	TGTGCCAGCAGTTTAAGACGGGACTTTGGCTACACCTTC
TRBJ2-2	TRBV7-9	TRBD1	few	CASSWTGPTGELFF	TGTGCCAGCAGCTGGACAGGACCCACCGGGGAGCTGTTTTTT
TRBJ2-1	TRBV29-1	NA	NA	CSTEAGEVWHEQFF	TGCAGCACCGAGGCTGGGGAGGTTTGGCATGAGCAGTTCTTC
TRBJ2-7	TRBV14	NA	few	CASSLTGPYEQYF	TGTGCCAGCAGCCTAACAGGGCCCTACGAGCAGTACTTC
TRBJ2-3	TRBV7-8	NA	NA	CASSSGHTDTQYF	TGTGCCAGCAGCTCCGGGCACACAGATACGCAGTATTTT
TRBJ1-3	TRBV7-2	NA	few	CASSRTAGNTIYF	TGTGCCAGCAGCAGGACAGCCGGAAACACCATATATTTT
TRBJ2-5	TRBV9	NA	once	CASSVSLQHQETQYF	TGTGCCAGCAGCGTTAGTTTGCAACACCAAGAGACCCAGTACTTC
TRBJ2-6	TRBV19	NA	NA	CATSGSRSGANVLTF	TGTGCCACCTCGGGATCCCGCTCTGGGGCCAACGTCCTGACTTTC